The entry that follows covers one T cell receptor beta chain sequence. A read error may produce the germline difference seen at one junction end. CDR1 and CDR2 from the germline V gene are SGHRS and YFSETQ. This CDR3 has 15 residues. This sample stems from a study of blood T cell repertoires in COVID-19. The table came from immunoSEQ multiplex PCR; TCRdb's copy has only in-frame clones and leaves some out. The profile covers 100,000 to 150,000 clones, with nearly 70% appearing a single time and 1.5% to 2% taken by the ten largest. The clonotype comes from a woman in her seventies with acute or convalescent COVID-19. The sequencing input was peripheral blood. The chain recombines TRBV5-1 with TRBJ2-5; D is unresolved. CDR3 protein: CASRLGIGSGETQYF. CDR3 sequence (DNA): TGCGCCAGCAGGTTGGGTATAGGTTCGGGAGAGACCCAGTACTTC. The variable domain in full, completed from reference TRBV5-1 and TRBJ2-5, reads KAGVTQTPRYLIKTRGQQVTLSCSPISGHRSVSWYQQTPGQGLQFLFEYFSETQRNKGNFPGRFSGRQFSNSRSEMNVSTLELGDSALYLCASRLGIGSGETQYFGPGTRLLVL.